The 29 T cell receptor beta chains given below trace back to one sample, sequenced in a study of long-term antiretroviral therapy in people with HIV. Version v3.0 of the immunoSEQ assay ran at survey level. Clones were sequenced by immunoSEQ multiplex PCR, and TCRdb holds only the in-frame ones, with some missing. The sample lists roughly 24,000 clones, 70% to 90% occurring once. The specimen was unsorted PBMCs, collected 0.6 years after starting antiretroviral therapy. Receptors originate from a man between 60 and 70 years old with HIV.

The chain couples TRBV9 to TRBJ2-7; 7 nucleotides line up with TRBD1. The CDR3 length is 16 residues. The V gene end was trimmed by 4 bases and the J gene end by 2 bases; junction bases not matched to a gene: 12. The V gene's germline CDR1 is SGDLS and CDR2 YYNGEE. The CDR3 nucleotides read TGTGCCAGCAGCCCCCAAGCCGGGACAGCAACCTACGAGCAGTACTTC. Amino acid sequence: CASSPQAGTATYEQYF.

The rearrangement uses TRBV18 and TRBJ1-2; a weak D match, TRBD1 (6 bases). CDR3 length: 17 residues. Germline CDR1 KGHSH, CDR2 LQKENI. V lost 3 bases and J 3 bases, leaving 20 bases between the germline ends. DNA of the CDR3: TGTGCCAGCTCACCCGTCGCGCAGGGGTATGTCGACTATGGCTACACCTTC. It codes for CASSPVAQGYVDYGYTF.

In this sample, this clone turned up a few times. The chain is built from TRBV2 and TRBJ1-5, with D unclear. The CDR3 is 14 amino acids. Between the trimmed V and J ends, which lost 0 bases and 5 bases, there was a span of 8 bases. Germline-derived CDR1 and CDR2 are SNHLY and FYNNEI. In DNA, the CDR3 is TGTGCCAGCAGTGAAGCCCTTCGGGATCAGCCCCAGCATTTT. Amino acid sequence: CASSEALRDQPQHF.

The chain couples TRBV7-2 to TRBJ1-2; TRBD1 is a possible D gene (5 bases). This CDR3 is built from 13 residues. In germline, CDR1 is SGHTA, CDR2 FQGNSA. Trimming pared 5 bases from V and 0 bases from J, leaving 7 bases between. The DNA of the CDR3 is TGTGCCAGCAGCCCGGACACTAACTATGGCTACACCTTC. Translated, it gives CASSPDTNYGYTF.

This chain connects TRBV14 to TRBJ2-7; 9 bases are a match to TRBD1. From germline, CDR1 is SGHDN and CDR2 FVKESK. The CDR3 has 16 amino acids. J was trimmed by 5 bases and V by 3 bases; bases with no gene match: 11. The CDR3 DNA sequence: TGTGCCAGCAGCCAGGCCCCGGGACAGGGTGTCAACGAGCAGTACTTC. This codes for CASSQAPGQGVNEQYF.

Turning to this clone: The limits of the CDR3 on the DNA are not certain, so only TCRdb's listed CDR3 is given. The chain links TRBV18 to TRBJ2-7; the table calls TRBD1, which could not be checked here. A total of 16 residues make up the CDR3, ends included. Germline CDR1 and CDR2: KGHSH and LQKENI. The CDR3 is CASSHFGEGVQWEQYF.

The V and J genes are TRBV9 and TRBJ2-5, with a weak D call TRBD1 (5 bases). The germline V and J ends were trimmed by 4 bases and 2 bases, with 9 bases remaining between them. There are 13 residues in the CDR3. The V gene's germline CDR1 is SGDLS and CDR2 YYNGEE. CDR3 amino acids: CASSPRQQETQYF. As DNA, the CDR3 is TGTGCCAGCAGCCCCCGACAGCAAGAGACCCAGTACTTC.

The V and J genes are TRBV5-4 and TRBJ2-1; 9 bases agree with TRBD2. The V and J ends lost 0 bases and 1 base, in that order; junction bases with no gene match: 5. The CDR3 loop spans 17 amino acids. From germline, CDR1 is SGHNT and CDR2 YYREEE (reference sequence). The CDR3 bases are TGTGCCAGCAGCTTGGATGGGAGCGGGAGGTCCTACAATGAGCAGTTCTTC. Protein sequence: CASSLDGSGRSYNEQFF. The full variable domain, in which reference TRBV5-4 and TRBJ2-1 provide the parts outside the CDR3, is ETGVTQSPTHLIKTRGQQVTLRCSSQSGHNTVSWYQQALGQGPQFIFQYYREEENGRGNFPPRFSGLQFPNYSSELNVNALELDDSALYLCASSLDGSGRSYNEQFFGPGTRLTVL.

The gene calls are TRBV28 and TRBJ1-5; 7 bases agree with TRBD1. The CDR3 is made up of 13 amino acids. V lost 6 bases, J lost 1 base, and 0 bases stayed unmatched. CDR1 MDHEN and CDR2 SYDVKM come from the germline V gene. The CDR3 region is CASRTGSNQPQHF. The CDR3 coding sequence is TGTGCCAGCAGGACAGGGAGCAATCAGCCCCAGCATTTT.

The chain has TRBV5-1 and TRBJ2-1, with 7 bases aligning to TRBD2. CDR1 and CDR2 (germline): SGHRS, YFSETQ. The V and J ends lost 2 bases and 8 bases, in that order; junction bases with no gene match: 7. CDR3 length: 14 residues. CDR3 DNA: TGCGCCAGCAGCTTAGGACTAGGCTTCTATGAGCAGTTCTTC. It translates to CASSLGLGFYEQFF.

This clone was seen just once. J is TRBJ2-7 and V is TRBV29-1, with D possibly being TRBD1 (6 bases). V was shortened by 7 bases and J by 4 bases, with 17 bases between the two germline ends. The CDR3 spans 13 residues. In germline, CDR1 is SQVTM, CDR2 ANQGSEA. The CDR3 DNA sequence: TGCAGCGCGACCGGGACATATATTTACGAGCAGTACTTC. This gives the protein CSATGTYIYEQYF.

The chain is built from TRBV7-9 and TRBJ2-1; 13 positions match TRBD2. The V gene end was trimmed by 1 base and the J gene end by 6 bases; junction bases not matched to a gene: 6. The germline V gene encodes CDR1 SEHNR and CDR2 FQNEAQ (reference sequence). The CDR3 is 17 residues long. The CDR3 coding sequence is TGTGCCAGCAGCTTAGGCCCCGGGACTAGCGGGACCAATGAGCAGTTCTTC. Translation gives CASSLGPGTSGTNEQFF.

This sequence joins TRBV19 and TRBJ2-2, with no clear D. The germline V gene encodes CDR1 LNHDA and CDR2 SQIVND (reference sequence). V was cut by 1 base and J by 2 bases, with 8 bases left in between. This CDR3 spans 15 amino acids. The CDR3 reads CASSIGTVNTGELFF. DNA of the CDR3: TGTGCCAGTAGTATAGGGACCGTTAACACCGGGGAGCTGTTTTTT.

CDR3 sequence (DNA): TGTGCCAGCAGCTTGGCCTTGTCCACAGATACGCAGTATTTT. Its translation is CASSLALSTDTQYF. V is TRBV5-6 and J is TRBJ2-3; D call uncertain. Deletions cut 0 bases from V and 2 bases from J, with 7 bases between. The V gene's germline CDR1 is SGHDT and CDR2 YYEEEE. This CDR3 has 14 amino acids.

The genes are TRBV5-1 and TRBJ2-5; D is undetermined. Trimming cost V 0 bases and J 3 bases, with 6 bases left between them. The CDR3 runs to 13 residues. Germline-derived CDR1 and CDR2 are SGHRS and YFSETQ. In nucleotides, the CDR3 is TGCGCCAGCAGCTTGGAGGGCGAAGAGACCCAGTACTTC. It is translated as CASSLEGEETQYF.

This rearrangement joins TRBV7-6 to TRBJ2-7, with D hard to call. This CDR3 region has 17 residues. Germline CDR1 reads SGHVS; CDR2 reads FNYEAQ. Trimming removed 0 bases from V and 4 bases from J, with 19 bases in between. The CDR3 region is CASSLAPPSGGLYEQYF. The DNA of the CDR3 is TGTGCCAGCAGCTTAGCCCCTCCCTCAGGTGGCCTGTACGAGCAGTACTTC.

The gene calls are TRBV6-5 and TRBJ2-2; no firm D call. Deletions cut 2 bases from V and 6 bases from J, with 1 base between. CDR1 MNHEY and CDR2 SVGAGI come from the germline V gene. CDR3 size: 11 residues. The DNA for the CDR3 is TGTGCCAGCAGTTACGCCGGGGAGCTGTTTTTT. Translation: CASSYAGELFF.

The chain couples TRBV27 to TRBJ1-1; maybe TRBD1 (6 bases). Trimming removed 5 bases from V and 3 bases from J, with 10 bases in between. Per the germline V gene, CDR1 is MNHEY and CDR2 is SMNVEV (reference sequence). This CDR3 comprises 13 residues. CDR3 sequence (DNA): TGTGCCAGCAGTGAAGGACAGTACACTGAAGCTTTCTTT. This sequence encodes CASSEGQYTEAFF.

This chain uses TRBV5-4 with TRBJ2-3; D remains ambiguous. V shed 4 bases and J shed 6 bases, with 9 bases lying between them. The length of the CDR3 is 12 residues. The germline gives CDR1 SGHNT, CDR2 YYREEE (reference sequence). The CDR3 bases are TGTGCCAGCAGCCGGCTGGGGGATACGCAGTATTTT. Residues: CASSRLGDTQYF.

The chain couples TRBV6-1 to TRBJ1-3; a weak D match, TRBD1 (6 bases). CDR3 length: 15 residues. Between the trimmed V and J ends, which lost 6 bases and 0 bases, there was a span of 12 bases. Per germline, CDR1 MNHNS and CDR2 SASEGT. In nucleotides, the CDR3 is TGTGCCAGCAGCAGCGGGACATACTCTGGAAACACCATATATTTT. It specifies CASSSGTYSGNTIYF.

This clone was recorded a few times. V usage is TRBV5-1 and J usage is TRBJ1-6; D remains unclear. In germline, CDR1 is SGHRS, CDR2 YFSETQ. The CDR3 contains 15 residues. Trimming took 0 bases from V and 8 from J, leaving 12 bases between them. The CDR3 region is CASSLAGASDSPLHF. The CDR3 DNA follows: TGCGCCAGCAGCTTGGCCGGTGCCTCCGATTCACCCCTCCACTTT. Filled out from reference TRBV5-1 and TRBJ1-6, the complete variable domain reads KAGVTQTPRYLIKTRGQQVTLSCSPISGHRSVSWYQQTPGQGLQFLFEYFSETQRNKGNFPGRFSGRQFSNSRSEMNVSTLELGDSALYLCASSLAGASDSPLHFGNGTRLTVT.

The V gene is TRBV11-2, the J gene TRBJ1-2; 8 nucleotides match TRBD1. From germline, CDR1 is SGHAT and CDR2 FQNNGV. V was clipped by 2 bases and J by 6 bases; unmatched bases: 17. This CDR3 region has 18 residues. This chain's CDR3 is CASSLLPPEAGGAHGYTF. The CDR3 nucleotides read TGTGCCAGCAGCTTACTCCCCCCCGAGGCAGGGGGCGCTCATGGCTACACCTTC.

V gene TRBV5-1 combines with J gene TRBJ2-3; D is undetermined. Trimming pared 0 bases from V and 2 bases from J, leaving 10 bases between. The CDR3 runs to 15 residues. Germline CDR1 is SGHRS and CDR2 is YFSETQ. CDR3 sequence: CASSLATILTDTQYF. The CDR3 DNA is TGCGCCAGCAGCTTGGCCACCATACTCACAGATACGCAGTATTTT.

This clone was recorded only once. V usage is TRBV5-1 and J usage is TRBJ2-2, with D tentatively TRBD2 (6 bases). Germline V gene sequence: CDR1 SGHRS, CDR2 YFSETQ. The V and J ends lost 5 bases and 4 bases respectively, with 12 bases between them. The CDR3 contains 14 residues. The CDR3 reads CASRERAPTGELFF. CDR3 DNA sequence: TGCGCCAGCAGAGAGCGGGCGCCCACCGGGGAGCTGTTTTTT.

The chain recombines TRBV25-1 with TRBJ1-2; 9 positions match TRBD1. Germline CDR1 reads MGHDK; CDR2 reads SYGVNS. The J segment lost 7 bases and the V segment lost 5 bases, leaving 8 bases of the junction unmatched. The CDR3 runs 14 residues. The CDR3 spells CASSTTGQGGGYTF. CDR3 DNA: TGTGCCAGCAGTACAACGGGACAGGGTGGTGGCTACACCTTC.

V usage is TRBV27 and J usage is TRBJ2-5; no definite D call. Germline loops: CDR1 MNHEY, CDR2 SMNVEV (reference sequence). The CDR3 has 13 residues. The V gene lost 3 bases and the J gene lost 4 bases, with 9 bases spanning the gap. The CDR3 sequence: CASSFNLLETQYF. For the CDR3, the DNA is TGTGCCAGCAGTTTCAACTTATTAGAGACCCAGTACTTC.

This clone was seen a single time. The chain joins TRBV19 to TRBJ2-5; TRBD1 aligns across 8 bases. This CDR3 has 13 amino acids. The germline V gene encodes CDR1 LNHDA and CDR2 SQIVND (reference sequence). After removal of 6 bases from V and 3 bases from J, the junction contained 3 bases not matched to a gene. The CDR3: CASRPGGKETQYF. CDR3 nucleotide sequence: TGTGCCAGTAGACCAGGGGGCAAAGAGACCCAGTACTTC.

The gene calls are TRBV19 and TRBJ2-3; 9 nucleotides match TRBD2. Per germline, CDR1 LNHDA and CDR2 SQIVND (reference sequence). V was pared by 5 bases and J by 1 base, with 4 bases of the junction left unmatched. CDR3 length: 15 amino acids. The chain's CDR3 is CASSSIAGGTDTQYF. The CDR3 nucleotides read TGTGCCAGTAGTTCAATAGCGGGGGGCACAGATACGCAGTATTTT.

The chain uses TRBV10-2 and TRBJ1-1; a possible D gene is TRBD1 (6 bases). The CDR3 runs 13 residues. Trimming stripped 8 bases from V and 2 bases from J, with 12 bases between. The germline V gene encodes CDR1 WSHSY and CDR2 SAAADI. The CDR3 protein is CASSWGQNTEAFF. For the CDR3, the DNA is TGCGCCAGCTCCTGGGGACAAAACACTGAAGCTTTCTTT.